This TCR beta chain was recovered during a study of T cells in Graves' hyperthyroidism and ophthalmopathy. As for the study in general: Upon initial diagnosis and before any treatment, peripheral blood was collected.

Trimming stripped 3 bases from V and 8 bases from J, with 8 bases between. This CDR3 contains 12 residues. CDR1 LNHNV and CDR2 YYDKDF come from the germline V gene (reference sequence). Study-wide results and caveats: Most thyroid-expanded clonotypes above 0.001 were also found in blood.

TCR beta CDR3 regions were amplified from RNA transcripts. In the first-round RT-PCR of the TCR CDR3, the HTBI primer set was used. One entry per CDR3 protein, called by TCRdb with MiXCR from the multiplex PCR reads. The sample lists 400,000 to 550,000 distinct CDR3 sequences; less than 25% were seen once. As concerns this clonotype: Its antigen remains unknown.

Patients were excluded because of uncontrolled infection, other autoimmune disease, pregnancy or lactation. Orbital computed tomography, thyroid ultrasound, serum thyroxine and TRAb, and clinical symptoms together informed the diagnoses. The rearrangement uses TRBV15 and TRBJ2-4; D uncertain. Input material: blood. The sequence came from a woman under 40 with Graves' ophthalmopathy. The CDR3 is CATSSPRDIQYF. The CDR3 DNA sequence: TGTGCCACCAGCAGTCCTCGGGACATTCAGTACTTC.